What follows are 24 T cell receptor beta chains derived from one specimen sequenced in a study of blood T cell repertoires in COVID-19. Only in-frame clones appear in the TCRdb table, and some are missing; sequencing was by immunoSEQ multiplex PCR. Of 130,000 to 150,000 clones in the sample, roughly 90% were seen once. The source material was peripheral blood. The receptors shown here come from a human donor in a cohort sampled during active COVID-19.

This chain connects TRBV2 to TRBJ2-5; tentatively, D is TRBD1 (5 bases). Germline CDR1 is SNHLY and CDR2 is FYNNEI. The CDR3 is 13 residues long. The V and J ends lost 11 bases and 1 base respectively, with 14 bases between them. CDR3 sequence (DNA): TGTGCCGGCAAGTCGACAGTCCAAGAGACCCAGTACTTC. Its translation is CAGKSTVQETQYF.

CDR3 loop: CASSTQNYEQYF. The CDR3, as DNA: TGTGCCAGTAGTACCCAGAACTACGAGCAGTACTTC. This chain connects TRBV19 to TRBJ2-7; D not resolved. The CDR3 has 12 amino acids. Germline V gene sequence: CDR1 LNHDA, CDR2 SQIVND (reference sequence). V dropped 4 bases and J dropped 3 bases, with 7 bases sitting between them.

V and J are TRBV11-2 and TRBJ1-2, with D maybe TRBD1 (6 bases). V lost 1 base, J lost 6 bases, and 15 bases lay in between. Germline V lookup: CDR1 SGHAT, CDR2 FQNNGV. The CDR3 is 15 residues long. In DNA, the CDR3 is TGTGCCAGCAGCTTAGCTGGGGGCGCTTGGCATGGCTACACCTTC. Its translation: CASSLAGGAWHGYTF. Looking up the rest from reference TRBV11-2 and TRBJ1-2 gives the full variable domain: EAGVAQSPRYKIIEKRQSVAFWCNPISGHATLYWYQQILGQGPKLLIQFQNNGVVDDSQLPKDRFSAERLKGVDSTLKIQPAKLEDSAVYLCASSLAGGAWHGYTFGSGTRLTVV.

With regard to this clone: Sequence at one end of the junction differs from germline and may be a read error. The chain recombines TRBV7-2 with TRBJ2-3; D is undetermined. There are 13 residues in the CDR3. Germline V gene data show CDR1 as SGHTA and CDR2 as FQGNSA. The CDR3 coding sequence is TGTGCCAGCAGCTTAGCTTTCACAGATGCGCAGTATTTT. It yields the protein CASSLAFTDAQYF.

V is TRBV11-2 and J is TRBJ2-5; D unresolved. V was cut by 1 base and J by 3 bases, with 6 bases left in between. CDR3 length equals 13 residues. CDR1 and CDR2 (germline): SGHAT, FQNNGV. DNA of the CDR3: TGTGCCAGCAGCTTAGCTCGGGAAGAGACCCAGTACTTC. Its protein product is CASSLAREETQYF. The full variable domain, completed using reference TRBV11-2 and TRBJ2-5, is EAGVAQSPRYKIIEKRQSVAFWCNPISGHATLYWYQQILGQGPKLLIQFQNNGVVDDSQLPKDRFSAERLKGVDSTLKIQPAKLEDSAVYLCASSLAREETQYFGPGTRLLVL.

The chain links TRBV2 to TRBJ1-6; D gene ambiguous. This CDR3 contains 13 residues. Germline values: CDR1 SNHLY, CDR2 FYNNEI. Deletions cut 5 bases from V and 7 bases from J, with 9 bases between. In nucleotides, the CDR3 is TGTGCCAGCAGTCCACGACTCAATTCACCCCTCCACTTT. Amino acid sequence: CASSPRLNSPLHF.

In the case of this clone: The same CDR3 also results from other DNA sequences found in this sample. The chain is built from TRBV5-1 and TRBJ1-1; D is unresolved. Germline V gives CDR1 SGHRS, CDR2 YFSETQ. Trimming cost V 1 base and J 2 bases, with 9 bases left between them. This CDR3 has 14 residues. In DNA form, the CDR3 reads TGCGCCAGCAGCTTGTCAGGTGGCAACACTGAAGCTTTCTTT. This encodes CASSLSGGNTEAFF.

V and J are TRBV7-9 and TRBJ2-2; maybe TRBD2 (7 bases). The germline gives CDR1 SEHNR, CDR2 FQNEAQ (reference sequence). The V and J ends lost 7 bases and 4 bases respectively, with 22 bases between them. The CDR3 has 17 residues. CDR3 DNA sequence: TGTGCCAGCATCCCTGAGGGGAGGGGGTCGTCCACCGGGGAGCTGTTTTTT. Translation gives CASIPEGRGSSTGELFF.

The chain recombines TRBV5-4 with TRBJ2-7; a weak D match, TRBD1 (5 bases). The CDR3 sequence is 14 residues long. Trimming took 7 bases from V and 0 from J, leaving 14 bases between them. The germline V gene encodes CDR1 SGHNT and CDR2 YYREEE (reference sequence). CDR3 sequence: CASRRKGNSYEQYF. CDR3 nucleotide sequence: TGTGCCAGCCGAAGAAAGGGGAACTCCTACGAGCAGTACTTC.

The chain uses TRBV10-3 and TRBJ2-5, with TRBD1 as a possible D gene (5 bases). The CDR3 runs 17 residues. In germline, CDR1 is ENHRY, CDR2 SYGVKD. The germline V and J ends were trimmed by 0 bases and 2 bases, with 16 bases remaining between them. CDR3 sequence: CAISESISPGRQETQYF. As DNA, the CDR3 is TGTGCCATCAGTGAGTCGATTAGTCCAGGGCGGCAAGAGACCCAGTACTTC.

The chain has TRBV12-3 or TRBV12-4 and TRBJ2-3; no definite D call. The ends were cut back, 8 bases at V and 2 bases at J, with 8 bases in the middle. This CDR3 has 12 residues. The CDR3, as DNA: TGTGCCAGCGCTAGACTCACAGATACGCAGTATTTT. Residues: CASARLTDTQYF.

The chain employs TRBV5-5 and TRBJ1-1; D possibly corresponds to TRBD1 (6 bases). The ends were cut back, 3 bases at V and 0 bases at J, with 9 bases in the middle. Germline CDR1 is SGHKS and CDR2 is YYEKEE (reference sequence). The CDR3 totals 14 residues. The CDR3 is CASSYREMNTEAFF. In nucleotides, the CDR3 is TGTGCCAGCAGCTACAGGGAAATGAACACTGAAGCTTTCTTT.

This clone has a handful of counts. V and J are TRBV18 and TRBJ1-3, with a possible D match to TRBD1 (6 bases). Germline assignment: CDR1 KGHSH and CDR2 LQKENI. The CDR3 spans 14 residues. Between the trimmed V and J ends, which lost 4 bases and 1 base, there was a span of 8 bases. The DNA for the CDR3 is TGTGCCAGCTCACAAGACAGGTCTGGAAACACCATATATTTT. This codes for CASSQDRSGNTIYF.

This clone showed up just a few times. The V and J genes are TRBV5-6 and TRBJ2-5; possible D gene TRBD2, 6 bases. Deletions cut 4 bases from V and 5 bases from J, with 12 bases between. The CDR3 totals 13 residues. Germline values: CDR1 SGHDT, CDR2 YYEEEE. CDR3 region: CASSQDYGETQYF. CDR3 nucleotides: TGTGCCAGCAGCCAGGACTATGGGGAGACCCAGTACTTC.

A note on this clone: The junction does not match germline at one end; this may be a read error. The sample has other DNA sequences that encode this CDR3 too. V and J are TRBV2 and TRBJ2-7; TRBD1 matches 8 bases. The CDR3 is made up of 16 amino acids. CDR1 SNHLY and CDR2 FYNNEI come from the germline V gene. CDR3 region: CASSEPRDRNSYEQYF. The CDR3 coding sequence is TGTGCCAGCAGTGAACCCAGGGACAGGAACTCCTACGAGCAATACTTC.

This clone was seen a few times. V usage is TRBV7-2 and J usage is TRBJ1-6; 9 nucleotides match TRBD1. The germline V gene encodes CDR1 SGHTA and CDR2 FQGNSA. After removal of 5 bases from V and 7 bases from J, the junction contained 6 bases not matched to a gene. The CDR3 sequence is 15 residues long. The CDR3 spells CASSPGQGRNSPLHF. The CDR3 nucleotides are TGTGCCAGCAGCCCGGGACAGGGCCGAAATTCACCCCTCCACTTT.

The chain's CDR3 is CASSLLSRDRGSTYEQYF. As DNA, the CDR3 is TGTGCCAGCAGCTTACTGTCCCGGGACAGGGGCTCGACCTACGAGCAGTACTTC. V gene TRBV11-2 combines with J gene TRBJ2-7; the match to TRBD1 covers 10 bases. V lost 2 bases to trimming and J lost 2 bases; unmatched junction nucleotides: 12. The CDR3 has 18 residues. CDR1 and CDR2 from the germline V gene are SGHAT and FQNNGV.

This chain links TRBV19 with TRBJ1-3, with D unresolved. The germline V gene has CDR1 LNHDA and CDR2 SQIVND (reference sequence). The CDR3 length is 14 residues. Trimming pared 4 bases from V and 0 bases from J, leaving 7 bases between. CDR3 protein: CASSTVSSGNTIYF. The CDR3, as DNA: TGTGCCAGTAGTACAGTTTCCTCTGGAAACACCATATATTTT.

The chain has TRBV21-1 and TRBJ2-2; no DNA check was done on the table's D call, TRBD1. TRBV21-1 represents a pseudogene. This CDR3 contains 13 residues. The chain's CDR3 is CASSGQGNGELFF. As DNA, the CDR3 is TGTGCCAGCAGCGGACAGGGAAACGGGGAGCTGTTTTTT.

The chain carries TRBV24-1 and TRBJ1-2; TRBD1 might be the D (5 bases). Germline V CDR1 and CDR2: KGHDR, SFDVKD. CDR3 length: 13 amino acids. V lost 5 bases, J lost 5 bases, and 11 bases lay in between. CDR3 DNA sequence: TGTGCCACCAGTGCGTCAGGGACTTATGGCTACACCTTC. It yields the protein CATSASGTYGYTF.

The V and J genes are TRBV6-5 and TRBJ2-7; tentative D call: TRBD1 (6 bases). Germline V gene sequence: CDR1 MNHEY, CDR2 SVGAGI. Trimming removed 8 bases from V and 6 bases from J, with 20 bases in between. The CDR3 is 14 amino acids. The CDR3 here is CASVGASEVSEQYF. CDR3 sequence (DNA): TGTGCCAGCGTGGGGGCGTCAGAAGTGAGCGAGCAGTACTTC.

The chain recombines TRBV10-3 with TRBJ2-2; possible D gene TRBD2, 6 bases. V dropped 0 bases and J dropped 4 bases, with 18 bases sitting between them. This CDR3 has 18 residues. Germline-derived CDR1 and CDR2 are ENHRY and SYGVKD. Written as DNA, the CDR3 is TGTGCCATCAGTGAGTCGAATCAGGGACTGTCGATCACCGGGGAGCTGTTTTTT. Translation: CAISESNQGLSITGELFF.

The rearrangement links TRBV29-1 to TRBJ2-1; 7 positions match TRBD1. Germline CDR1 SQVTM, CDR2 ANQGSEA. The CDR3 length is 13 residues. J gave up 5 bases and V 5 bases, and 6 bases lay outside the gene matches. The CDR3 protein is CSVFGTANNEQFF. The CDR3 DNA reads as TGCAGCGTTTTCGGGACAGCTAACAATGAGCAGTTCTTC.

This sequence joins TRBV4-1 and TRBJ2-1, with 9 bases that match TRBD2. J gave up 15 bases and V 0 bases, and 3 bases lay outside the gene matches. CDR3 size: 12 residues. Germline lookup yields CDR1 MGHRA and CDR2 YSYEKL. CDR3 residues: CASSQEGLARFF. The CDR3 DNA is TGCGCCAGCAGCCAAGAGGGACTAGCTCGGTTCTTC.